The T cell receptor (beta chain) described here comes from a study of T cell responses to AZD1222 COVID-19 vaccine. The CDR3 spans 14 residues. The germline CDR1 and CDR2 sequences are WNHNN and SYGVQD (reference sequence). The repertoire was sequenced with immunoSEQ multiplex PCR; TCRdb's copy has only in-frame clones and lacks some. The data hold roughly 110,000 clones, with approximately 89% observed a single time. This specimen consisted of peripheral blood, obtained on day 0 of AZD1222 vaccination. The sequence derives from an adult in good health. J is TRBJ2-2 and V is TRBV10-1; D might be TRBD1 (6 bases). CDR3 protein: CASSQGLATGELFF. CDR3 in DNA: TGCGCTTCGAGTCAGGGGCTTGCCACCGGGGAGCTGTTTTTT.